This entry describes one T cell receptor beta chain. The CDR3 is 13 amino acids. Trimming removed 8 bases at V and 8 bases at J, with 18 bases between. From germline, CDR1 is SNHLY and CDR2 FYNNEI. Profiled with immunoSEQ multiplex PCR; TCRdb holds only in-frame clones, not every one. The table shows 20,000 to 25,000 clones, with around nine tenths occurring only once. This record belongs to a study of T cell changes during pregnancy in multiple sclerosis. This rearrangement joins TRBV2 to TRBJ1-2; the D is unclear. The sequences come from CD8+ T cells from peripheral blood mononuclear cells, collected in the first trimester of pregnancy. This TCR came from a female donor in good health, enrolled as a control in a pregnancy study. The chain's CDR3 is CASSSSSYWGYTF. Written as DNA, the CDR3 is TGTGCCAGCTCAAGCTCGTCTTACTGGGGCTACACCTTC.